One and the same sample provided the 25 T cell receptor beta chains below, sequenced in a study of T-cell reconstitution after alpha-beta-depleted transplantation in children. Unique molecular identifiers were incorporated into the prepared TCRbeta library. One entry per CDR3 protein results from TCRdb running MiXCR on the PCR reads. The sample has hundreds of thousands of distinct CDR3 sequences; roughly 23% are singletons. Sequences were derived from PBMCs, mostly from graft donor cells, sampled 360 days after TCRalphabeta/CD19-depleted stem cell transplant. These receptors all come from a boy younger than two who had a stem cell transplant for acute myeloid leukemia, so the T cells may come from the graft donor.

The sample holds many counts of this clonotype. The genes are TRBV5-1 and TRBJ2-2; D gene unclear. V was cut by 7 bases and J by 1 base, with 17 bases left in between. The germline V gene encodes CDR1 SGHRS and CDR2 YFSETQ. The CDR3 contains 16 residues. DNA of the CDR3: TGCGCCAGCGCCTTCAGGAGAAACCAGAACACCGGGGAGCTGTTTTTT. Translated: CASAFRRNQNTGELFF. The complete variable domain, with remaining parts taken from reference TRBV5-1 and TRBJ2-2, reads KAGVTQTPRYLIKTRGQQVTLSCSPISGHRSVSWYQQTPGQGLQFLFEYFSETQRNKGNFPGRFSGRQFSNSRSEMNVSTLELGDSALYLCASAFRRNQNTGELFFGEGSRLTVL.

The CDR3 loop reads CASSQDGPTTQGNEQFF. The DNA for the CDR3 is TGCGCCAGCAGCCAAGATGGTCCCACCACGCAGGGCAATGAGCAGTTCTTC. The genes are TRBV4-3 and TRBJ2-1, with D perhaps TRBD1 (5 bases). CDR3 length equals 17 residues. Trimming removed 0 bases from V and 6 bases from J, with 18 bases in between. Germline-derived CDR1 and CDR2 are LGHNA and YSLEER.

This clonotype has more than one count but fewer than ten. This chain links TRBV27 with TRBJ2-7; 7 nucleotides match TRBD1. The CDR3 spans 14 residues. Unmatched junction bases numbered 6, after V lost 5 bases and J lost 2 bases. The germline CDR1 and CDR2 sequences are MNHEY and SMNVEV (reference sequence). Written as DNA, the CDR3 is TGTGCCAGCAGTCTGACAGGGACCCCCTACGAGCAGTACTTC. Translation: CASSLTGTPYEQYF.

This clonotype was detected many times. The gene calls are TRBV12-3 or TRBV12-4 and TRBJ2-4; possibly TRBD2 for D (5 bases). This CDR3 spans 16 amino acids. V lost 4 bases, J lost 0 bases, and 13 bases lay in between. CDR3 in amino acids: CASSSERKLAKNIQYF. CDR3 in DNA: TGTGCCAGCAGTTCCGAGCGGAAACTAGCCAAAAACATTCAGTACTTC.

This clonotype came up a few times. This sequence joins TRBV4-1 and TRBJ1-1; 7 bases agree with TRBD1. CDR1 is MGHRA and CDR2 is YSYEKL in the germline V gene. The CDR3 spans 15 residues. V lost 8 bases, J lost 0 bases, and 9 bases stayed unmatched. The CDR3 protein is CASFSTGSLNTEAFF. The CDR3 region has the DNA TGCGCCAGCTTCTCGACAGGGTCGTTGAACACTGAAGCTTTCTTT.

The J gene is TRBJ2-5, the V gene TRBV6-2 or TRBV6-3, with TRBD1 identical over 7 bases. Unmatched junction bases numbered 5, after V lost 2 bases and J lost 2 bases. The CDR3 totals 15 residues. Germline values: CDR1 MNHEY, CDR2 SVGEGT. The CDR3 region has the DNA TGTGCCAGCAGTTACCTCGGACAGGAACAAGAGACCCAGTACTTC. Protein: CASSYLGQEQETQYF.

This clonotype was found many times. The chain has TRBV6-5 and TRBJ2-1; 9 nucleotides match TRBD1. There are 17 residues in the CDR3. V was clipped by 0 bases and J by 8 bases; unmatched bases: 11. Germline V gives CDR1 MNHEY, CDR2 SVGAGI. CDR3 sequence reads: CASSYSLAGTGFHEQFF. The CDR3 coding sequence is TGTGCCAGCAGTTACTCGTTGGCCGGGACAGGGTTCCATGAGCAGTTCTTC.

The chain carries TRBV4-3 and TRBJ1-1; D is possibly TRBD1 (5 bases). Germline V gives CDR1 LGHNA, CDR2 YSLEER. Trimming pared 3 bases from V and 0 bases from J, leaving 14 bases between. This CDR3 spans 16 amino acids. CDR3 in DNA: TGCGCCAGCAGCCACGGGGGTAGGAGATTGAACACTGAAGCTTTCTTT. It encodes CASSHGGRRLNTEAFF.

In this sample, this clonotype turned up a few times. This rearrangement joins TRBV10-3 to TRBJ2-3; either TRBD1 or TRBD2 may fit D (5 bases each). This CDR3 is built from 13 residues. Trimming took 8 bases from V and 0 from J, leaving 9 bases between them. Germline V gives CDR1 ENHRY, CDR2 SYGVKD. The CDR3 DNA follows: TGTGCCATCGCCGGGACCAGCACAGATACGCAGTATTTT. Translating it yields CAIAGTSTDTQYF.

V usage is TRBV12-3 or TRBV12-4 and J usage is TRBJ2-3; 7 nucleotides match TRBD2. Trimming took 3 bases from V and 6 from J; bases not matched to a gene: 9. The CDR3 consists of 15 residues. The CDR3, as DNA: TGTGCCAGCAGTTTTCAGGCTGGAGCGGGGGATACGCAGTATTTT. This encodes CASSFQAGAGDTQYF.

This clonotype has at least ten counts. The chain is built from TRBV20-1 and TRBJ2-7, with 7 bases lining up with TRBD1. Germline V gene data show CDR1 as DFQATT and CDR2 as SNEGSKA (reference sequence). CDR3 length: 12 residues. After removal of 6 bases from V and 3 bases from J, the junction contained 5 bases not matched to a gene. The CDR3 is CSASGQDYEQYF. CDR3 in DNA: TGCAGTGCATCCGGACAGGACTACGAGCAGTACTTC.

This clonotype has ten or more counts. The chain carries TRBV29-1 and TRBJ1-2, with TRBD1 matching 9 bases. CDR1 and CDR2 from the germline V gene are SQVTM and ANQGSEA. V dropped 7 bases and J dropped 6; count of bases not matched to a gene: 18. The CDR3 sequence is 16 residues long. CDR3 DNA sequence: TGCAGCGAACTGGCCATCGCCGGGACAGGGACCGATGGCTACACCTTC. Its protein is CSELAIAGTGTDGYTF. The whole variable domain, filled in from reference TRBV29-1 and TRBJ1-2, reads SAVISQKPSRDICQRGTSLTIQCQVDSQVTMMFWYRQQPGQSLTLIATANQGSEATYESGFVIDKFPISRPNLTFSTLTVSNMSPEDSSIYLCSELAIAGTGTDGYTFGSGTRLTVV.

This clonotype was picked up a small number of times. The chain employs TRBV20-1 and TRBJ2-5; the match to TRBD2 covers 9 bases. Germline loops: CDR1 DFQATT, CDR2 SNEGSKA (reference sequence). The CDR3 loop spans 15 amino acids. Trimming took 4 bases from V and 2 from J; bases not matched to a gene: 8. The CDR3 reads CSAIGASGAQETQYF. The CDR3 DNA reads as TGCAGTGCTATCGGGGCTAGCGGGGCTCAAGAGACCCAGTACTTC.

A few counts support this clonotype. V is TRBV6-5 and J is TRBJ2-7; 10 bases fit TRBD1. Germline V gene lookup returns CDR1 MNHEY and CDR2 SVGAGI. The CDR3 runs to 15 residues. Germline trimming cut 0 bases from V and 3 bases from J; bases unmatched to any gene: 2. The CDR3 sequence is CASSYSGQGDYEQYV. CDR3 DNA sequence: TGTGCCAGCAGTTACTCAGGACAGGGGGACTACGAGCAGTACGTC.

This clonotype came up many times. The V gene is TRBV6-5, the J gene TRBJ1-2; 7 bases are a match to TRBD1. The CDR3 totals 16 residues. The germline gives CDR1 MNHEY, CDR2 SVGAGI. J was trimmed by 3 bases and V by 0 bases; bases with no gene match: 7. The CDR3 region is CASSYSIADRDYGYTF. In DNA form, the CDR3 reads TGTGCCAGCAGTTACTCGATTGCTGACAGGGACTATGGCTACACCTTC.

Many counts were recorded for this clonotype. The CDR3 DNA reads as TGTGCCAGCAGTTTCGACAGGGGTGGCTACACCTTC. Translation: CASSFDRGGYTF. J is TRBJ1-2 and V is TRBV12-3 or TRBV12-4; TRBD1 matches at 8 bases. With 3 bases clipped from V and 7 bases from J, the junction kept 1 base outside the gene matches. The CDR3 runs 12 residues.

This clonotype was recorded many times. This chain connects TRBV6-5 to TRBJ2-1, with D possibly called TRBD1 or TRBD2 (5 bases each). CDR1 and CDR2 from the germline V gene are MNHEY and SVGAGI. Trimming removed 2 bases at V and 6 bases at J, with 8 bases between. The CDR3 covers 13 residues. The CDR3: CASSYPGTNEQFF. The CDR3 DNA reads TGTGCCAGCAGTTACCCCGGGACCAATGAGCAGTTCTTC.

The V call is TRBV6-1, the J call TRBJ2-7; 7 bases fit TRBD1. The CDR3 consists of 15 residues. Trimming removed 3 bases from V and 4 bases from J; junction bases left unmatched: 9. Germline V gene sequence: CDR1 MNHNS, CDR2 SASEGT. The chain's CDR3 is CASSEAPGTAYEQYV. The CDR3 bases are TGTGCCAGCAGTGAGGCCCCCGGGACAGCATACGAGCAGTACGTC.

This clonotype was counted only a few times. V is TRBV10-1 and J is TRBJ2-2; D is unresolved. Germline V gene data show CDR1 as WNHNN and CDR2 as SYGVQD (reference sequence). This CDR3 has 16 amino acids. Trimming shortened V by 0 bases and J by 0 bases, and 8 bases separated the two germline ends. CDR3 loop: CASSESPTANTGELFF. The CDR3 DNA follows: TGCGCCAGCAGTGAGTCGCCGACGGCGAACACCGGGGAGCTGTTTTTT.

At least ten counts were recorded for this clonotype. The genes are TRBV4-3 and TRBJ1-1; TRBD1 matches at 10 bases. The CDR3 totals 15 residues. The germline V gene has CDR1 LGHNA and CDR2 YSLEER. V trimming: 6 bases; J trimming: 5 bases; junction bases outside the gene matches: 9. The CDR3 region has the DNA TGCGCCAGCAGGAGACAGGGGGCGGGGGTGACTGAAGCTTTCTTT. It yields the protein CASRRQGAGVTEAFF.

The chain joins TRBV5-1 to TRBJ1-6, with D unclear. The germline V and J ends were trimmed by 3 bases and 2 bases, with 6 bases remaining between them. Per the germline V gene, CDR1 is SGHRS and CDR2 is YFSETQ. This CDR3 region has 14 residues. CDR3 nucleotide sequence: TGCGCCAGCAGCTCGATCCCCTATAATTCACCCCTCCACTTT. It is translated as CASSSIPYNSPLHF. Full variable domain (remainder filled in from reference TRBV5-1 and TRBJ1-6): KAGVTQTPRYLIKTRGQQVTLSCSPISGHRSVSWYQQTPGQGLQFLFEYFSETQRNKGNFPGRFSGRQFSNSRSEMNVSTLELGDSALYLCASSSIPYNSPLHFGNGTRLTVT.

The V call is TRBV11-1, the J call TRBJ2-1; D is unresolved. The V gene's germline CDR1 is SGHAT and CDR2 FQDESV (reference sequence). This CDR3 contains 22 residues. Trimming shortened V by 0 bases and J by 0 bases, and 27 bases separated the two germline ends. CDR3 nucleotide sequence: TGTGCCAGCAGCTTAGCGCTACCTGGCCAGTTTCGGCCCCCGGGCTCCTACAATGAGCAGTTCTTC. It translates to CASSLALPGQFRPPGSYNEQFF.

This clonotype was detected a few times. The CDR3 protein is CASSFGDTYEQYF. For the CDR3, the DNA is TGTGCCAGCAGTTTCGGGGACACCTACGAGCAGTACTTC. This chain joins TRBV27 and TRBJ2-7; TRBD1 might be the D (6 bases). Trimming took 3 bases from V and 2 from J, leaving 8 bases between them. The CDR3 contains 13 residues. The V gene's germline CDR1 is MNHEY and CDR2 SMNVEV (reference sequence).

The rearrangement links TRBV6-1 to TRBJ2-3; the match to TRBD2 covers 13 bases. V gave up 7 bases and J gave up 1 base; unmatched junction bases: 8. The CDR3 spans 17 residues. Germline V gene data show CDR1 as MNHNS and CDR2 as SASEGT. The CDR3 sequence is CASTLTSGGAGTDTQYF. The CDR3 DNA follows: TGTGCCAGCACCCTTACTAGCGGGGGGGCCGGCACAGATACGCAGTATTTT.

This clonotype has a count of ten or more. The gene calls are TRBV20-1 and TRBJ2-7, with 7 bases lining up with TRBD1. Trimming cost V 1 base and J 2 bases; bases outside gene matches: 5. Germline lookup yields CDR1 DFQATT and CDR2 SNEGSKA (reference sequence). The CDR3 runs to 14 residues. The DNA of the CDR3 is TGCAGTGCTAGAGGCACAGGGGACACCTACGAGCAGTACTTC. It codes for CSARGTGDTYEQYF.